The subject of this entry is one T cell receptor beta chain. This CDR3 comprises 12 residues. V lost 6 bases, J lost 12 bases, and 14 bases lay in between. How the authors handled the data: Cell counts per sample came from amplifying reference gene primers. Method: immunoSEQ multiplex PCR; TCRdb's copy keeps in-frame clones and lacks some. V, J and clone size are those of that table, while D and trimming were read from the DNA. This table holds 120,000 or so clones, approximately 82% found once. The entry originates in a study of blood T cell repertoires in COVID-19. Whole-study context: Whether acute or convalescent, the COVID-19 samples came from the United States, Italy and Spain. T cells, B-cell-depleted T cells, or PBMCs supplied cDNA or gDNA.

The clonotype was recovered from an elderly woman with acute or convalescent COVID-19. The specimen sequenced was peripheral blood. The J gene is TRBJ1-4, the V gene TRBV12-3 or TRBV12-4; possible D gene TRBD1, 5 bases. The CDR3 is CASRPLLGELFF. CDR3 sequence (DNA): TGTGCCAGCAGGCCCCTGTTAGGGGAACTGTTTTTT.